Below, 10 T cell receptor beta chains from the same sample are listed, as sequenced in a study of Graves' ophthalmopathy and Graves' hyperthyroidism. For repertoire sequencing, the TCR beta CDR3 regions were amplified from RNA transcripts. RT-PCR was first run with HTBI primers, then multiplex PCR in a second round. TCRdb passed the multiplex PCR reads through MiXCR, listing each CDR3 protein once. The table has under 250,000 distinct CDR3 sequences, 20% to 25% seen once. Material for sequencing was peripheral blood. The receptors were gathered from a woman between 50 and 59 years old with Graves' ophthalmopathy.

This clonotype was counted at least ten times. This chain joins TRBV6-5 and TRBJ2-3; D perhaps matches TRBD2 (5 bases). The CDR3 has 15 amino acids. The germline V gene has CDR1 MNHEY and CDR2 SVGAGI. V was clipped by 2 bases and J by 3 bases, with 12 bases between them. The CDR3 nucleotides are TGTGCCAGCAGTTACGCGAGCGGAGAAACAGATACGCAGTATTTT. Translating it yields CASSYASGETDTQYF.

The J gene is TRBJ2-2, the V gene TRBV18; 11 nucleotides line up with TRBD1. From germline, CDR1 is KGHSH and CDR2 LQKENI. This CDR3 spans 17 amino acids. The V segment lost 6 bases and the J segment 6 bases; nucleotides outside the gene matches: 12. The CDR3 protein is CASSQHGQGASPGELFF. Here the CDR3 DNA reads TGTGCCAGCTCCCAACATGGACAGGGGGCTTCTCCCGGGGAGCTGTTTTTT. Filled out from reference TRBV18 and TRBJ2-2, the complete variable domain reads NAGVMQNPRHLVRRRGQEARLRCSPMKGHSHVYWYRQLPEEGLKFMVYLQKENIIDESGMPKERFSAEFPKEGPSILRIQQVVRGDSAAYFCASSQHGQGASPGELFFGEGSRLTVL.

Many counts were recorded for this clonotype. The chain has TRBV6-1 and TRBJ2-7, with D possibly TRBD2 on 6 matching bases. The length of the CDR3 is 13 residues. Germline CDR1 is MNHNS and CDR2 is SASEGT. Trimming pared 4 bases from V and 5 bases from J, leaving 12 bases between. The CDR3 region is CASSVGGSDEQYF. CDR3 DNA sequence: TGTGCCAGCAGTGTTGGAGGGAGCGACGAGCAGTACTTC.

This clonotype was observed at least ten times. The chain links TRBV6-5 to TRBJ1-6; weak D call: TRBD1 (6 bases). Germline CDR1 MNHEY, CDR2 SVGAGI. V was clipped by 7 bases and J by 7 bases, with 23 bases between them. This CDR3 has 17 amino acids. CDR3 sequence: CASIQMTGSNLNSPLHF. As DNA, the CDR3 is TGTGCCAGCATCCAAATGACAGGTTCTAATTTAAATTCACCCCTCCACTTT.

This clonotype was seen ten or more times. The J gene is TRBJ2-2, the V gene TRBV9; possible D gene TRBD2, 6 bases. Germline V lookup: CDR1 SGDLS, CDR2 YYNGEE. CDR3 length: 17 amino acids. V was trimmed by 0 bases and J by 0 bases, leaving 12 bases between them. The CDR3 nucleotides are TGTGCCAGCAGCGTAGGCTCTGGGGGGACGAACACCGGGGAGCTGTTTTTT. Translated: CASSVGSGGTNTGELFF.

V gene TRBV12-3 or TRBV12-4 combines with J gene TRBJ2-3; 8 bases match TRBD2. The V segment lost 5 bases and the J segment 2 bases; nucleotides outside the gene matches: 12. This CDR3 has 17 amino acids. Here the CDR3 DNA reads TGTGCCAGCAGTCGCTCTGAAGCGGGAGTGAACACAGATACGCAGTATTTT. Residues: CASSRSEAGVNTDTQYF.

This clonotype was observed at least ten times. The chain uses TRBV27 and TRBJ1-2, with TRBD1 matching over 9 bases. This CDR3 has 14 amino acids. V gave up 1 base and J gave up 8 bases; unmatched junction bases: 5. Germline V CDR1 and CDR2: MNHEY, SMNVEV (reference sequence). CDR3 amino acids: CASSLFDRGYGYTF. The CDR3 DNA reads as TGTGCCAGCAGTTTATTCGACAGGGGGTACGGCTACACCTTC.

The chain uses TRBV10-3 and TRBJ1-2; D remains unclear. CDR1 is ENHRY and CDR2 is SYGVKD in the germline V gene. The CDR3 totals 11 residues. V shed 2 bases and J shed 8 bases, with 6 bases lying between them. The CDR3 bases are TGTGCCATCAGTGAGACGGGAGGCTACACCTTC. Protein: CAISETGGYTF.

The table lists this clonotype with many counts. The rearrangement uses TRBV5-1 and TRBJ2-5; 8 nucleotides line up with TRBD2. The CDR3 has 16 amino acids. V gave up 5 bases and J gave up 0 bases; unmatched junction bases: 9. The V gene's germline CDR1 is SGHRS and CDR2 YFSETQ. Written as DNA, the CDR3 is TGCGCCAGCAGAGCGGGAGTCGGAGGGAACCAAGAGACCCAGTACTTC. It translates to CASRAGVGGNQETQYF.

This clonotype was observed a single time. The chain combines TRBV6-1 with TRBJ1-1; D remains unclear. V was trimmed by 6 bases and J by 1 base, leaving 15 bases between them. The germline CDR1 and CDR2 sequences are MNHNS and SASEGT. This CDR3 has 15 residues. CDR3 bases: TGTGCCAGCAGGACGACGGGAACAGCGAACACTGAAGCTTTCTTT. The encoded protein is CASRTTGTANTEAFF.